The present T cell receptor beta chain was sequenced within a study of T cells in Graves' hyperthyroidism and ophthalmopathy. For the study at large: Any treatment followed the collection of peripheral blood at initial diagnosis.

Amplification of TCR beta CDR3 regions used RNA as the template. In the first-round RT-PCR of the TCR CDR3, the HTBI primer set was used. Each CDR3 protein gets one entry after TCRdb re-called the multiplex PCR reads with MiXCR. The data hold a few hundred thousand distinct CDR3 sequences, with under 20% observed a single time. This clonotype was detected a few times. Its antigen is unidentified. Findings and limits, study-wide: Among clonotypes expanded in thyroid above 0.001, most were also found in blood. From stable hyperthyroidism, ophthalmopathy was separated by a 13 V-J model.

The PBMCs studied were ones that came from 10 ml fresh peripheral blood. The CDR3 is made up of 15 amino acids. In germline, CDR1 is SGHDT, CDR2 YYEEEE. V lost 0 bases and J 4 bases, leaving 13 bases between the germline ends. This chain uses TRBV5-6 with TRBJ1-2; the D gene is possibly TRBD1 (5 bases). The sequenced material came from blood. This receptor was identified in a man in his late teens or twenties with Graves' ophthalmopathy. The CDR3 sequence: CASSLGQNPVYGYTF. DNA of the CDR3: TGTGCCAGCAGCTTGGGACAGAACCCTGTCTATGGCTACACCTTC.